This T cell receptor (beta chain) was identified during a study of T cell repertoires in ileal Crohn's disease. Overall study: Surgery for a complication: stricturing in 61%, penetrating in about 40%. Overall study results and limits: Clonal expansions were more frequent in active smokers than non-smokers at surgery. Compared with CD4 T cells, sorted CD8 cells carried more expanded clones.

The sorted cells were lamina propria lymphocytes from surgical specimens, first isolated by density gradient. Data came from immunoSEQ multiplex PCR; TCRdb stores just in-frame clones and leaves some out. The data hold a few thousand clones, with about 80% observed a single time. This clone was recorded once. Antigen specificity is unknown. The trim removed 2 bases at V and 8 bases at J, leaving 5 bases unmatched. The CDR3 is 14 amino acids. The germline V gene has CDR1 MNHEY and CDR2 SVGAGI. This sequence joins TRBV6-5 and TRBJ1-2; 10 nucleotides line up with TRBD1. This TCR was recovered from an adult with Crohn's disease. The sequenced material came from CD4+ T cells sorted from the ileum. DNA of the CDR3: TGTGCCAGCAGTTACGGGGACAGGGGTTACGGCTACACCTTC. It codes for CASSYGDRGYGYTF.